Shown below are 19 T cell receptor beta chains from a single sample sequenced in a study of neurological immune-mediated disorders. TCRdb redid the calling of the 5' RACE reads with MiXCR, one entry per CDR3 protein. Of about 21,000 distinct CDR3 sequences listed, 17% are singletons. The sample comprised CD8+ T cells from blood. The receptors were gathered from a woman younger than 30 with multiple sclerosis.

This clonotype was counted ten times or more. The chain's CDR3 is CASSLALWGTEAFF. CDR3 in DNA: TGTGCCAGCAGTTTAGCGCTGTGGGGGACCGAAGCTTTCTTT. The chain is built from TRBV12-3 or TRBV12-4 and TRBJ1-1; D perhaps matches TRBD1 (5 bases). This CDR3 spans 14 amino acids. V gave up 0 bases and J gave up 8 bases, with 13 bases separating them.

In its sample, this clonotype was seen many times. Germline and junction disagree at one end, which may indicate a read error. This chain joins TRBV7-7 and TRBJ1-4; D ambiguous. The germline V gene encodes CDR1 SSHAT and CDR2 FNYEAQ (reference sequence). The CDR3 length is 15 residues. The CDR3, as DNA: TGTGCTAGCAGCCAAGGGATCGCTACTAATGAAAAACTGTTTTTT. Translated: CASSQGIATNEKLFF. Full variable domain (rest looked up from reference TRBV7-7 and TRBJ1-4): GAGVSQSPRYKVTKRGQDVTLRCDPISSHATLYWYQQALGQGPEFLTYFNYEAQPDKSGLPSDRFSAERPEGSISTLTIQRTEQRDSAMYRCASSQGIATNEKLFFGSGTQLSVL.

There are a few counts of this clonotype. V is TRBV7-6 and J is TRBJ2-7; D remains unclear. The CDR3 runs 14 residues. V was trimmed by 2 bases and J by 2 bases, leaving 10 bases between them. Germline CDR1 is SGHVS and CDR2 is FNYEAQ. The CDR3 region is CASSLTPGTYEQYF. CDR3 coding DNA: TGTGCCAGCAGCTTAACTCCAGGCACCTACGAGCAGTACTTC.

This clonotype was seen ten or more times. The gene calls are TRBV7-9 and TRBJ1-1; the D gene is possibly TRBD1 (5 bases). Trimming pared 3 bases from V and 1 base from J, leaving 21 bases between. The CDR3 covers 18 residues. Per germline, CDR1 SEHNR and CDR2 FQNEAQ (reference sequence). CDR3 coding DNA: TGTGCCAGCAGCTTGGAACATGTAGCAGGGTTTTGGAACACTGAAGCTTTCTTT. Amino acids: CASSLEHVAGFWNTEAFF.

In its sample, this clonotype was seen many times. This chain connects TRBV20-1 to TRBJ2-4; 8 bases match TRBD1. Germline V CDR1 and CDR2: DFQATT, SNEGSKA (reference sequence). V was clipped by 3 bases and J by 2 bases; unmatched bases: 3. The CDR3 runs 14 residues. CDR3 protein: CSARDRETKNIQYF. CDR3 bases: TGCAGTGCTAGGGACAGGGAGACCAAAAACATTCAGTACTTC.

This clonotype came up many times. CDR3: CASNRDSGNTIYF. CDR3 coding DNA: TGTGCCAGCAACAGGGACTCTGGAAACACCATATATTTT. This chain links TRBV21-1 with TRBJ1-3. TRBV21-1 is designated a pseudogene. The CDR3 extends over 13 amino acids.

This clonotype was detected many times. This sequence joins TRBV7-9 and TRBJ2-1; D is uncertain. V was shortened by 1 base and J by 7 bases, with 14 bases between the two germline ends. Germline V CDR1 and CDR2: SEHNR, FQNEAQ (reference sequence). This CDR3 comprises 15 residues. CDR3 nucleotide sequence: TGTGCCAGCAGCTTAGAGCTTCAGCGTAATAATGAGCAGTTCTTC. Its protein is CASSLELQRNNEQFF.

This clonotype has ten or more counts. This chain joins TRBV7-6 and TRBJ2-3; 8 bases map to TRBD2. From germline, CDR1 is SGHVS and CDR2 FNYEAQ. With 6 bases clipped from V and 3 bases from J, the junction kept 11 bases outside the gene matches. The CDR3 is 16 residues long. The CDR3 loop reads CASSYGAGRVTDTQYF. The CDR3 bases are TGTGCCAGCAGTTATGGAGCCGGGAGGGTTACAGATACGCAGTATTTT.

This clonotype was observed at least ten times. The chain employs TRBV4-1 and TRBJ1-1; 8 bases fit TRBD1. V shed 0 bases and J 4 bases; nucleotides not matched to a gene: 7. Germline CDR1 MGHRA, CDR2 YSYEKL. The CDR3 loop spans 16 amino acids. The CDR3 DNA reads TGCGCCAGCAGCCAAGAGACAGGGGCTAGGGGCACTGAAGCTTTCTTT. Protein product: CASSQETGARGTEAFF.

At least ten counts were recorded for this clonotype. This chain joins TRBV5-5 and TRBJ2-1; TRBD1 agrees at 9 bases. V was pared by 6 bases and J by 4 bases, with 8 bases of the junction left unmatched. Germline CDR1 and CDR2: SGHKS and YYEKEE (reference sequence). CDR3 length: 15 residues. The CDR3 sequence: CASTSADRGYNEQFF. For the CDR3, the DNA is TGTGCCAGCACTTCGGCCGACAGGGGGTACAATGAGCAGTTCTTC. Looking up the rest from reference TRBV5-5 and TRBJ2-1 gives the full variable domain: DAGVTQSPTHLIKTRGQQVTLRCSPISGHKSVSWYQQVLGQGPQFIFQYYEKEERGRGNFPDRFSARQFPNYSSELNVNALLLGDSALYLCASTSADRGYNEQFFGPGTRLTVL.

The V and J genes are TRBV5-4 and TRBJ2-7; 7 positions match TRBD1. There are 14 residues in the CDR3. Germline assignment: CDR1 SGHNT and CDR2 YYREEE (reference sequence). The trim removed 0 bases at V and 3 bases at J, leaving 3 bases unmatched. The CDR3 bases are TGTGCCAGCAGCTTGGCGGGGACAGTCTACGAGCAGTACTTC. It is translated as CASSLAGTVYEQYF. Filled out from reference TRBV5-4 and TRBJ2-7, the complete variable domain reads ETGVTQSPTHLIKTRGQQVTLRCSSQSGHNTVSWYQQALGQGPQFIFQYYREEENGRGNFPPRFSGLQFPNYSSELNVNALELDDSALYLCASSLAGTVYEQYFGPGTRLTVT.

At least ten counts were recorded for this clonotype. The gene calls are TRBV5-1 and TRBJ1-3; D ambiguous. This CDR3 contains 15 residues. V lost 0 bases to trimming and J lost 0 bases, with 7 bases between them. CDR1 and CDR2 from the germline V gene are SGHRS and YFSETQ. CDR3 sequence (DNA): TGCGCCAGCAGCTTGGCTTCCATCTCTGGAAACACCATATATTTT. Its translation is CASSLASISGNTIYF.

The chain links TRBV5-1 to TRBJ2-1, with 14 bases aligning to TRBD2. The germline gives CDR1 SGHRS, CDR2 YFSETQ. This CDR3 spans 15 amino acids. Germline trimming cut 4 bases from V and 8 bases from J; bases unmatched to any gene: 5. For the CDR3, the DNA is TGCGCCAGCAGCCTGACTAGCGGGGGGGCACATGAGCAGTTCTTC. Protein product: CASSLTSGGAHEQFF.

This clonotype was seen repeatedly, ten times or more. J is TRBJ2-7 and V is TRBV7-7; D could derive from TRBD1 or TRBD2 (5 bases each). CDR3 length equals 14 residues. Germline CDR1 SSHAT, CDR2 FNYEAQ (reference sequence). The CDR3 DNA reads as TGTGCTAGCAGCATCGACTCGGGGACGGGCGAGCAGTACGTC. Translating it yields CASSIDSGTGEQYV.

Only a few counts were recorded for this clonotype. The genes are TRBV6-2 or TRBV6-3 and TRBJ2-3, with 12 bases that match TRBD2. The CDR3 length is 17 residues. After removal of 5 bases from V and 5 bases from J, the junction contained 11 bases not matched to a gene. Germline CDR1 and CDR2: MNHEY and SVGEGT. CDR3 in amino acids: CASSPITTSGSVDTQYF. The CDR3 region has the DNA TGTGCCAGCAGTCCAATAACGACTAGCGGGAGTGTAGATACGCAGTATTTT.

By its share, this clonotype is medium-sized (0.01 to 0.1%). The chain joins TRBV12-3 or TRBV12-4 to TRBJ2-7; D uncertain. The germline V and J ends were trimmed by 7 bases and 2 bases, with 9 bases remaining between them. The length of the CDR3 is 12 residues. CDR3 in amino acids: CASNKDPYEQYV. The DNA of the CDR3 is TGTGCCAGCAATAAAGACCCCTACGAGCAGTACGTC.

This clonotype was seen repeatedly, ten times or more. The chain couples TRBV6-6 to TRBJ2-3; no reliable D call. Germline V gives CDR1 MNHNY, CDR2 SVGAGI (reference sequence). V was cut by 9 bases and J by 0 bases, with 16 bases left in between. The CDR3 runs 15 residues. Here the CDR3 reads CASEIRASSTDTQYF. CDR3 bases: TGTGCCAGTGAGATAAGGGCGTCTAGCACAGATACGCAGTATTTT.

This clonotype was detected many times. CDR3 residues: CASSLRGDSHQPQHF. CDR3 coding DNA: TGCGCCAGCAGTCTTCGGGGGGACAGCCATCAGCCCCAGCATTTT. This chain uses TRBV10-2 with TRBJ1-5, with 7 bases identical to TRBD1. The germline V gene encodes CDR1 WSHSY and CDR2 SAAADI. CDR3 length equals 15 residues. V lost 5 bases, J lost 5 bases, and 9 bases stayed unmatched.

The chain employs TRBV7-9 and TRBJ1-1; D is undetermined. The CDR3 is 11 amino acids. CDR1 and CDR2 (germline): SEHNR, FQNEAQ (reference sequence). V shed 0 bases and J shed 7 bases, with 3 bases lying between them. CDR3 nucleotide sequence: TGTGCCAGCAGCTTAGCATATGAAGCTTTCTTT. Encoded protein: CASSLAYEAFF.